These 21 T cell receptor beta chains originate from one sample sequenced in a study of T cells in Graves' hyperthyroidism and ophthalmopathy. Using RNA transcripts as the source, TCR beta CDR3 regions were amplified. A set of HTBI primers served as the primers for a first-round RT-PCR of the TCR CDR3. TCRdb used MiXCR to reprocess the multiplex PCR reads, holding one entry per CDR3 protein. Of around 600,000 distinct CDR3 sequences listed, approximately 14% are singletons. The material sequenced was blood. These receptors were collected from a young woman with Graves' hyperthyroidism.

This chain uses TRBV19 with TRBJ2-1; D may correspond to TRBD1 or TRBD2 (5 bases each). V lost 0 bases, J lost 10 bases, and 13 bases lay in between. CDR3 length: 14 residues. CDR1 is LNHDA and CDR2 is SQIVND in the germline V gene (reference sequence). CDR3 residues: CASSIDRWDQEQFF. Here the CDR3 DNA reads TGTGCCAGTAGTATAGATCGATGGGACCAAGAGCAGTTCTTC.

The chain uses TRBV6-7 and TRBJ2-7; perhaps TRBD1 as D (6 bases). TRBV6-7 qualifies as an ORF whose function is uncertain. The CDR3 consists of 14 residues. V lost 10 bases and J lost 6, with 22 bases in between. The chain's CDR3 is CAKKPGHLPSEQYF. CDR3 nucleotides: TGTGCCAAAAAACCGGGACACCTACCATCCGAGCAGTACTTC.

The gene calls are TRBV7-2 and TRBJ2-2, with D unresolved. The CDR3 runs to 14 residues. Deletions cut 5 bases from V and 4 bases from J, with 11 bases between. Germline loops: CDR1 SGHTA, CDR2 FQGNSA. The CDR3 DNA is TGTGCCAGCAGCCCGGTACTTAGCACCGGGGAGCTGTTTTTT. Its protein product is CASSPVLSTGELFF. Full variable domain (outside the CDR3, taken from reference TRBV7-2 and TRBJ2-2): GAGVSQSPSNKVTEKGKDVELRCDPISGHTALYWYRQSLGQGLEFLIYFQGNSAPDKSGLPSDRFSAERTGGSVSTLTIQRTQQEDSAVYLCASSPVLSTGELFFGEGSRLTVL.

In its sample, this clonotype was seen many times. The CDR3: CASCGKETQYF. In nucleotides, the CDR3 is TGTGCCAGCTGCGGGAAAGAGACCCAGTACTTC. The chain carries TRBV3-1 and TRBJ2-5, with D tentatively TRBD2 (6 bases). The length of the CDR3 is 11 residues. From germline, CDR1 is LGHDT and CDR2 YNNKEL (reference sequence). V lost 8 bases to trimming and J lost 3 bases, with 7 bases between them.

The table lists this clonotype with many counts. The genes are TRBV24-1 and TRBJ2-3; no clear D gene. In germline, CDR1 is KGHDR, CDR2 SFDVKD. The CDR3 sequence is 15 residues long. The ends were cut back, 2 bases at V and 1 base at J, with 9 bases in the middle. The DNA for the CDR3 is TGTGCCACCAGTGATTCAACCCTTGGCACAGATACGCAGTATTTT. This encodes CATSDSTLGTDTQYF.

At least ten counts were recorded for this clonotype. The CDR3 DNA sequence: TGTGCCAGCAGCTTAGCGGGATATGATGAGCAGTTCTTC. Its protein product is CASSLAGYDEQFF. The gene calls are TRBV13 and TRBJ2-1; D is perhaps TRBD2 (5 bases). Germline V gene data show CDR1 as PRHDT and CDR2 as FYEKMQ (reference sequence). V was cut by 1 base and J by 8 bases, with 9 bases left in between. This CDR3 is 13 amino acids long. The variable domain in full, completed from reference TRBV13 and TRBJ2-1, reads AAGVIQSPRHLIKEKRETATLKCYPIPRHDTVYWYQQGPGQDPQFLISFYEKMQSDKGSIPDRFSAQQFSDYHSELNMSSLELGDSALYFCASSLAGYDEQFFGPGTRLTVL.

This clonotype came up many times. The chain combines TRBV13 with TRBJ2-3, with 7 bases matching TRBD2. V lost 9 bases to trimming and J lost 2 bases; unmatched junction nucleotides: 14. Germline values: CDR1 PRHDT, CDR2 FYEKMQ (reference sequence). This CDR3 spans 16 amino acids. The CDR3: CASISSGKAVTDTQYF. Written as DNA, the CDR3 is TGTGCCAGTATCTCTAGCGGAAAGGCCGTCACAGATACGCAGTATTTT.

There are many counts of this clonotype. The chain joins TRBV27 to TRBJ1-2, with a possible D match to TRBD1 (6 bases). The V gene's germline CDR1 is MNHEY and CDR2 SMNVEV (reference sequence). The CDR3 has 12 residues. Trimming removed 6 bases at V and 4 bases at J, with 9 bases between. The CDR3 coding sequence is TGTGCCAGCAGGACAGGTGTCTATGGCTACACCTTC. Its translation: CASRTGVYGYTF.

The chain combines TRBV25-1 with TRBJ2-3; weak D call: TRBD1 (5 bases). The CDR3 loop spans 15 amino acids. The germline V gene has CDR1 MGHDK and CDR2 SYGVNS. Between the trimmed V and J ends, which lost 3 bases and 0 bases, there was a span of 10 bases. CDR3 in amino acids: CASSDWGPSTDTQYF. CDR3 sequence (DNA): TGTGCCAGCAGTGACTGGGGCCCTAGCACAGATACGCAGTATTTT.

This clonotype was counted between two and nine times. The rearrangement joins TRBV18 to TRBJ2-7, with 7 bases matching TRBD1. V lost 1 base, J lost 3 bases, and 9 bases stayed unmatched. Germline V CDR1 and CDR2: KGHSH, LQKENI. The CDR3 totals 16 residues. The CDR3 DNA follows: TGTGCCAGCTCACCACGGGTGGGACAGCGCAACTACGAGCAGTACTTC. Amino acids: CASSPRVGQRNYEQYF.

This clonotype was recorded a few times. V is TRBV12-5 and J is TRBJ1-5; D is perhaps TRBD1 (5 bases). Trimming cost V 0 bases and J 2 bases, with 14 bases left between them. Germline CDR1 is LGHNT and CDR2 is FRNRAP. The CDR3 covers 17 residues. The CDR3 nucleotides read TGTGCTAGTGGTTTGGTACTGGGCAGGGAGGGCAATCAGCCCCAGCATTTT. Encoded protein: CASGLVLGREGNQPQHF.

This clonotype occurred many times. The chain has TRBV11-2 and TRBJ1-1, with TRBD1 identical over 8 bases. There are 13 residues in the CDR3. J lost 7 bases, V lost 5 bases, and 6 bases had no gene match. Germline CDR1 is SGHAT and CDR2 is FQNNGV. The CDR3 sequence is CASSLDRDNEAFF. The CDR3 nucleotides read TGTGCCAGCAGCCTGGACAGGGATAATGAAGCTTTCTTT.

This chain connects TRBV19 to TRBJ2-3; D gene uncertain. Trimming left V 10 bases short and J 0 bases short, with 8 bases between. The CDR3 is made up of 12 amino acids. The germline gives CDR1 LNHDA, CDR2 SQIVND (reference sequence). In DNA, the CDR3 is TGTGCCACTCAGCATAGCACAGATACGCAGTATTTT. Its translation: CATQHSTDTQYF.

This clonotype was seen ten or more times. The rearrangement links TRBV20-1 to TRBJ2-7; D remains unclear. Germline assignment: CDR1 DFQATT and CDR2 SNEGSKA (reference sequence). This CDR3 has 14 amino acids. V was clipped by 0 bases and J by 1 base, with 10 bases between them. CDR3 amino acids: CSARDLTESYEQYF. DNA of the CDR3: TGCAGTGCTAGAGATTTAACAGAGTCCTACGAGCAGTACTTC.

The chain has TRBV28 and TRBJ2-2; 8 bases map to TRBD2. This CDR3 is 13 amino acids long. The V and J ends lost 8 bases and 4 bases, in that order; junction bases with no gene match: 3. Germline CDR1 and CDR2: MDHEN and SYDVKM. The CDR3 protein is CASAGGRTGELFF. The CDR3 DNA sequence: TGTGCCAGCGCGGGAGGCCGCACCGGGGAGCTGTTTTTT. Combining the CDR3 with reference TRBV28 and TRBJ2-2 gives the whole variable domain DVKVTQSSRYLVKRTGEKVFLECVQDMDHENMFWYRQDPGLGLRLIYFSYDVKMKEKGDIPEGYSVSREKKERFSLILESASTNQTSMYLCASAGGRTGELFFGEGSRLTVL.

The chain uses TRBV3-1 and TRBJ1-2; no firm D call. V was clipped by 0 bases and J by 8 bases, with 16 bases between them. This CDR3 contains 15 residues. Germline V gene data show CDR1 as LGHDT and CDR2 as YNNKEL (reference sequence). The CDR3 DNA is TGTGCCAGCAGCCAAGATCCGTCGAGACCGGGAGGCTACACCTTC. Protein: CASSQDPSRPGGYTF. Complete variable domain (other parts from reference TRBV3-1 and TRBJ1-2): DTAVSQTPKYLVTQMGNDKSIKCEQNLGHDTMYWYKQDSKKFLKIMFSYNNKELIINETVPNRFSPKSPDKAHLNLHINSLELGDSAVYFCASSQDPSRPGGYTFGSGTRLTVV.

The genes are TRBV4-1 and TRBJ2-1; TRBD2 matches 7 bases. The J segment lost 11 bases and the V segment lost 1 base, leaving 8 bases of the junction unmatched. The CDR3 consists of 14 residues. The germline CDR1 and CDR2 sequences are MGHRA and YSYEKL. This CDR3 reads CASSQAPLAPKQFF. CDR3 in DNA: TGCGCCAGCAGCCAAGCACCACTAGCGCCGAAGCAGTTCTTC.

The chain employs TRBV3-1 and TRBJ2-7; D unresolved. V lost 2 bases and J lost 5, with 10 bases in between. This CDR3 region has 13 residues. Germline-derived CDR1 and CDR2 are LGHDT and YNNKEL (reference sequence). The CDR3 sequence: CASSQSQFNEQYF. CDR3 bases: TGTGCCAGCAGCCAATCTCAGTTTAACGAGCAGTACTTC.

This clonotype was observed a handful of times. V and J are TRBV3-1 and TRBJ1-5; D remains unclear. The CDR3 covers 16 residues. Trimming took 6 bases from V and 4 from J, leaving 19 bases between them. The V gene's germline CDR1 is LGHDT and CDR2 YNNKEL (reference sequence). CDR3 DNA: TGTGCCAGCAGTCGAGGTCAGCTCCGAGGGAATCAGCCCCAGCATTTT. It codes for CASSRGQLRGNQPQHF.

V gene TRBV10-3 combines with J gene TRBJ1-5; D remains unclear. V lost 6 bases, J lost 5 bases, and 14 bases lay in between. Germline V gene lookup returns CDR1 ENHRY and CDR2 SYGVKD. CDR3 length equals 14 residues. The CDR3 coding sequence is TGTGCCATCAGCCCCGGGATAGGGCATCAGCCCCAGCATTTT. Translating gives CAISPGIGHQPQHF.

This clonotype showed up many times. The V gene is TRBV11-1, the J gene TRBJ1-1; D call uncertain. From germline, CDR1 is SGHAT and CDR2 FQDESV (reference sequence). V lost 5 bases to trimming and J lost 0 bases, with 7 bases between them. The CDR3 contains 13 residues. For the CDR3, the DNA is TGTGCCAGCAGCACGTACATGAACACTGAAGCTTTCTTT. It codes for CASSTYMNTEAFF.